Presented here are 21 T cell receptor beta chains from one specimen sequenced in a study of T cell repertoires in cytomegalovirus infection (dated by TCRdb to the late 2010s). TCRdb lists the instrument as Illumina HiSeq 1500. The raw public reads went through TCRdb reprocessing: fastp at Q25, MiXCR clone calling, in-frame beta chains kept. Duplicate CDR3 protein sequences are folded into a single record with the most common DNA and genes. Across this sample there are approximately 150,000 distinct CDR3 sequences, with roughly 15% seen only once. The ten largest make up approximately 18% of the sample. The sequenced sample was CD8+ T cells from PBMCs. These TCRs come from a human donor in good health (CMV status not recorded). Some clones in this sample may be carry-over from other donors' samples.

This clonotype turned up a few times. This chain connects TRBV4-1 to TRBJ2-1; D is possibly TRBD2 (6 bases). V lost 0 bases and J lost 1, with 10 bases in between. Germline V gene lookup returns CDR1 MGHRA and CDR2 YSYEKL. CDR3 length: 16 amino acids. CDR3 amino acids: CASSQDLRGSYNEQFF. CDR3 nucleotide sequence: TGCGCCAGCAGCCAAGATCTGCGGGGATCCTACAATGAGCAGTTCTTC.

The gene calls are TRBV20-1 and TRBJ2-1, with 7 bases that match TRBD2. The CDR3 sequence is 18 residues long. Germline V gene lookup returns CDR1 DFQATT and CDR2 SNEGSKA (reference sequence). J was trimmed by 3 bases and V by 3 bases; bases with no gene match: 17. CDR3 amino acids: CSASSLGGTPPSYNEQFF. DNA of the CDR3: TGCAGTGCTAGCTCCCTGGGAGGGACCCCTCCTAGCTACAATGAGCAGTTCTTC.

This clonotype was detected many times. The chain has TRBV7-2 and TRBJ2-7; 11 bases agree with TRBD2. Germline trimming cut 5 bases from V and 4 bases from J; bases unmatched to any gene: 7. The CDR3 spans 15 residues. Germline V gives CDR1 SGHTA, CDR2 FQGNSA. The CDR3 loop is CASSPLAGGIYEQYF. CDR3 nucleotide sequence: TGTGCCAGCAGCCCGTTAGCGGGAGGGATATACGAGCAGTACTTC.

V is TRBV5-1 and J is TRBJ2-7; TRBD2 might be the D (5 bases). Germline-derived CDR1 and CDR2 are SGHRS and YFSETQ. The CDR3 loop spans 14 amino acids. Trimming removed 0 bases from V and 2 bases from J, with 9 bases in between. CDR3 loop: CASSLGGGPYEQYF. CDR3 nucleotide sequence: TGCGCCAGCAGCTTGGGTGGAGGCCCCTACGAGCAGTACTTC.

In this sample, this clonotype turned up a few times. CDR3 sequence: CASSPPGSEQYF. CDR3 in DNA: TGTGCCAGCAGCCCCCCGGGCTCCGAGCAGTACTTC. The V call is TRBV7-6, the J call TRBJ2-7; no reliable D call. The V gene's germline CDR1 is SGHVS and CDR2 FNYEAQ. Trimming pared 5 bases from V and 6 bases from J, leaving 11 bases between. The CDR3 loop spans 12 amino acids.

This clonotype was seen a few times. This chain links TRBV7-3 with TRBJ2-1, with no clear D. Trimming removed 5 bases from V and 3 bases from J, with 11 bases in between. This CDR3 is 14 amino acids long. Germline CDR1 is SGHTA and CDR2 is FQGTGA. In DNA form, the CDR3 reads TGTGCCAGCAGCCCGAACGATCTCTACAATGAGCAGTTCTTC. This encodes CASSPNDLYNEQFF.

This chain joins TRBV7-2 and TRBJ1-5, with D uncertain. Germline CDR1 reads SGHTA; CDR2 reads FQGNSA. CDR3 size: 16 residues. V was cut by 1 base and J by 0 bases, with 10 bases left in between. The CDR3 DNA sequence: TGTGCCAGCAGCTTAGGAGGCCCTTATAGCAATCAGCCCCAGCATTTT. Protein product: CASSLGGPYSNQPQHF.

This clonotype was found many times. The chain joins TRBV7-2 to TRBJ2-3; 8 bases are a match to TRBD1. Germline CDR1 reads SGHTA; CDR2 reads FQGNSA. The CDR3 loop spans 15 amino acids. Germline trimming cut 3 bases from V and 6 bases from J; bases unmatched to any gene: 8. CDR3: CASSLTGGQADTQYF. DNA for the CDR3: TGTGCCAGCAGCTTGACCGGGGGACAGGCCGATACGCAGTATTTT.

The chain combines TRBV7-9 with TRBJ2-7, with D uncertain. V lost 4 bases and J lost 7, with 8 bases in between. The CDR3 has 11 amino acids. CDR1 and CDR2 (germline): SEHNR, FQNEAQ (reference sequence). Here the CDR3 DNA reads TGTGCCAGCAGCTCCATCCAGGAGCAGTACTTC. This gives the protein CASSSIQEQYF.

The sample holds many counts of this clonotype. V is TRBV12-3 or TRBV12-4 and J is TRBJ2-7, with TRBD1 matching 9 bases. This CDR3 has 15 amino acids. J lost 3 bases, V lost 3 bases, and 6 bases had no gene match. The CDR3, as DNA: TGTGCCAGCAGTTTCCCCCGGACAGGGGTCTACGAGCAGTACTTC. As protein: CASSFPRTGVYEQYF.

This clonotype has a handful of counts. The V and J genes are TRBV2 and TRBJ1-1; D gene unclear. The CDR3 length is 15 residues. Germline V lookup: CDR1 SNHLY, CDR2 FYNNEI. V shed 6 bases and J shed 4 bases, with 18 bases lying between them. The CDR3 bases are TGTGCCAGCAGAGAGCGACTATTCTCTGGCACTGAAGCTTTCTTT. The encoded protein is CASRERLFSGTEAFF.

V usage is TRBV6-2 or TRBV6-3 and J usage is TRBJ1-5; D not resolved. The V end was cut by 4 bases, the J end by 9 bases, with 16 bases between. The CDR3 is 14 residues long. Germline CDR1 reads MNHEY; CDR2 reads SVGEGT. This CDR3 reads CASSSHQMTLPQHF. For the CDR3, the DNA is TGTGCCAGCAGTTCCCACCAGATGACACTGCCCCAGCATTTT.

Comments on this clonotype: In this CDR3 the conserved last residue, phenylalanine or tryptophan, is missing, so a read error is likely. The chain uses TRBV7-2 and TRBJ2-3; 8 bases fit TRBD1. This CDR3 is 13 amino acids long. CDR1 is SGHTA and CDR2 is FQGNSA in the germline V gene. J was trimmed by 6 bases and V by 6 bases; bases with no gene match: 5. Written as DNA, the CDR3 is TGTGCCAGCAGTCTAAACAGGGGGGATACGCAGTATTTA. Translated: CASSLNRGDTQYL.

This rearrangement joins TRBV28 to TRBJ2-1; perhaps TRBD2 as D (6 bases). The V and J ends lost 8 bases and 8 bases respectively, with 28 bases between them. The germline V gene has CDR1 MDHEN and CDR2 SYDVKM. There are 17 residues in the CDR3. In nucleotides, the CDR3 is TGTGCCAGCCGGAATCGGTTTGGGACTTTACCGGGCGATGAGCAGTTCTTC. Its translation: CASRNRFGTLPGDEQFF.

Only a few counts were recorded for this clonotype. CDR3 sequence: CASSLKAPQANTGELFF. The CDR3 DNA is TGTGCCAGCAGCTTAAAGGCCCCCCAAGCGAACACCGGGGAGCTGTTTTTT. The chain combines TRBV7-2 with TRBJ2-2; unclear D gene. The germline V gene encodes CDR1 SGHTA and CDR2 FQGNSA. CDR3 length equals 17 residues. Deletions cut 2 bases from V and 0 bases from J, with 13 bases between.

This clonotype appeared a few times. V usage is TRBV2 and J usage is TRBJ2-3, with D hard to call. Looked up from germline, CDR1 is SNHLY and CDR2 is FYNNEI. The V and J ends lost 4 bases and 2 bases respectively, with 16 bases between them. The CDR3 covers 16 residues. The CDR3 spells CASSVRAFTATDTQYF. The CDR3 nucleotides are TGTGCCAGCAGTGTTCGGGCCTTCACTGCCACAGATACGCAGTATTTT. The complete variable domain, with remaining parts taken from reference TRBV2 and TRBJ2-3, reads EPEVTQTPSHQVTQMGQEVILRCVPISNHLYFYWYRQILGQKVEFLVSFYNNEISEKSEIFDDQFSVERPDGSNFTLKIRSTKLEDSAMYFCASSVRAFTATDTQYFGPGTRLTVL.

This clonotype has more than one count but fewer than ten. The rearrangement uses TRBV7-9 and TRBJ1-1; D call uncertain. This CDR3 spans 12 amino acids. Looked up from germline, CDR1 is SEHNR and CDR2 is FQNEAQ (reference sequence). V was clipped by 6 bases and J by 1 base, with 6 bases between them. CDR3 loop: CASRRWNTEAFF. Here the CDR3 DNA reads TGTGCCAGCAGACGATGGAACACTGAAGCTTTCTTT.

The V gene is TRBV7-9, the J gene TRBJ2-1; the match to TRBD1 covers 7 bases. The germline V gene encodes CDR1 SEHNR and CDR2 FQNEAQ (reference sequence). J was trimmed by 8 bases and V by 5 bases; bases with no gene match: 12. This CDR3 is 15 amino acids long. CDR3 amino acids: CASSPLDRSYHEQFF. Written as DNA, the CDR3 is TGTGCCAGCAGCCCGTTGGACAGGAGTTACCATGAGCAGTTCTTC.

J is TRBJ2-2 and V is TRBV7-6; D call uncertain. CDR1 and CDR2 from the germline V gene are SGHVS and FNYEAQ. The CDR3 extends over 16 amino acids. Trimming took off 4 bases at V and 0 bases at J, with 12 bases between the two ends. The CDR3 is CASSSSLGTNTGELFF. The CDR3, as DNA: TGTGCCAGCAGCTCTTCCCTAGGGACGAACACCGGGGAGCTGTTTTTT.

This clonotype has a handful of counts. The chain uses TRBV5-5 and TRBJ2-5; tentative D call: TRBD1 (5 bases). The ends were cut back, 0 bases at V and 2 bases at J, with 11 bases in the middle. This CDR3 spans 15 amino acids. Germline CDR1 is SGHKS and CDR2 is YYEKEE (reference sequence). The CDR3 region is CASSLEAGPQETQYF. CDR3 in DNA: TGTGCCAGCAGCTTGGAAGCAGGGCCGCAAGAGACCCAGTACTTC.

The chain links TRBV6-2 or TRBV6-3 to TRBJ1-5; D gene unclear. Germline-derived CDR1 and CDR2 are MNHEY and SVGEGT. V shed 6 bases and J shed 6 bases, with 15 bases lying between them. CDR3 length equals 14 residues. The CDR3 DNA is TGTGCCAGCAGCCAAAATGAGGTCACTCAGCCCCAGCATTTT. This encodes CASSQNEVTQPQHF.